Listed below are T cell receptor beta chains from one sample, sequenced in a study of T cell responses to AZD1222 COVID-19 vaccine. The data were produced by immunoSEQ multiplex PCR, yet TCRdb's version contains in-frame clones alone and is incomplete. This sample has about 140,000 clones, with 85% to 95% found just once. The input for sequencing was peripheral blood, taken on day 0 of AZD1222 vaccination. Source of these receptors: an adult in good health. Each CDR3 is given with its conserved first and last residue.

j_gene: TRBJ1-5
v_gene: TRBV6-5
CDR3aa: CASSYSNGEEPQHF

j_gene: TRBJ2-7
v_gene: TRBV19
CDR3aa: CASSIVWDRGYEQYF

j_gene: TRBJ1-1
v_gene: TRBV6-5
CDR3aa: CASSWDFTEAFF

j_gene: TRBJ2-5
v_gene: TRBV11-3
CDR3aa: CASSLGGGETQYF

j_gene: TRBJ2-7
v_gene: TRBV5-4
CDR3aa: CASSSSGGISSYEQYF

j_gene: TRBJ1-6
v_gene: TRBV25-1
CDR3aa: CASSEESSYNSPLHF

j_gene: TRBJ1-1
v_gene: TRBV25-1
CDR3aa: CASSDPTTGRFEAFF

j_gene: TRBJ2-1
v_gene: TRBV5-1
CDR3aa: CASSREELAYNEQFF

j_gene: TRBJ2-7
v_gene: TRBV30
CDR3aa: CALEPLGTGGSYEQYF

j_gene: TRBJ1-6
v_gene: TRBV30
CDR3aa: CAWSVESSYNSPLHF

j_gene: TRBJ1-5
v_gene: TRBV12-5
CDR3aa: CASGPKSNQPQHF

j_gene: TRBJ2-2
v_gene: TRBV7-9
CDR3aa: CASSPIRTKTGELFF

j_gene: TRBJ2-5
v_gene: TRBV10-3
CDR3aa: CATRDSSFGETQYF

j_gene: TRBJ2-3
v_gene: TRBV19
CDR3aa: CASSPRTGTDTQYF

j_gene: TRBJ1-5
v_gene: TRBV29-1
CDR3aa: CSASPGIGQPQHF

j_gene: TRBJ2-7
v_gene: TRBV30
CDR3aa: CAWAGTPSYEQYF

j_gene: TRBJ2-5
v_gene: TRBV5-4
CDR3aa: CASSKGAPETQYF

j_gene: TRBJ1-1
v_gene: TRBV6-5
CDR3aa: CASTPWRDLNTEAFF

j_gene: TRBJ2-1
v_gene: TRBV11-3
CDR3aa: CASSEAGGISSYNEQFF

j_gene: TRBJ2-3
v_gene: TRBV15
CDR3aa: CATSREAGTGNTQYF

j_gene: TRBJ1-4
v_gene: TRBV3-1/TRBV3-2
CDR3aa: CASSHLGPAEKLFF